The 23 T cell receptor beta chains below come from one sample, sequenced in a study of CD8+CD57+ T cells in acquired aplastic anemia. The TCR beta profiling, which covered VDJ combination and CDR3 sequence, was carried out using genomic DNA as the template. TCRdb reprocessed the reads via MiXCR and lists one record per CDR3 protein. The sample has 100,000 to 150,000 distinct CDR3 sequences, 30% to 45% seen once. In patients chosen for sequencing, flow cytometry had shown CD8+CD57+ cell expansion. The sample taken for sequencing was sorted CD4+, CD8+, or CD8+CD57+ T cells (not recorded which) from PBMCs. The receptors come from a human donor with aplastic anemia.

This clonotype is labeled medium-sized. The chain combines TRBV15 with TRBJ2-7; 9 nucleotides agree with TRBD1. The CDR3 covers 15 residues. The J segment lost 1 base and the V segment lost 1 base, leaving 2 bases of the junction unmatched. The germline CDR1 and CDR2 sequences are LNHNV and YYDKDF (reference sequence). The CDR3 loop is CATSRGTGVSYEQYV. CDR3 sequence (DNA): TGTGCCACCAGCAGAGGGACAGGGGTATCCTACGAGCAGTACGTC.

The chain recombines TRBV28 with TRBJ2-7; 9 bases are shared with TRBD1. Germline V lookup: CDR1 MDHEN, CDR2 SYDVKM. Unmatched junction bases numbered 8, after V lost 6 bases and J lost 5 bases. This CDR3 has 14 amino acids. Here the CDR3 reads CASSYRGRMNEQYF. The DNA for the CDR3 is TGTGCCAGCAGCTACAGGGGGCGTATGAACGAGCAGTACTTC.

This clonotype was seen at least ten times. The CDR3 nucleotides read TGTGCCAGCAGCGCCTCGACAGGGAACCACAATGAGCAGTTCTTC. Protein sequence: CASSASTGNHNEQFF. The rearrangement joins TRBV9 to TRBJ2-1, with 7 bases aligning to TRBD1. CDR3 size: 15 residues. Germline V lookup: CDR1 SGDLS, CDR2 YYNGEE. Trimming at V came to 3 bases and at J to 5 bases, leaving 8 bases not matched to a gene.

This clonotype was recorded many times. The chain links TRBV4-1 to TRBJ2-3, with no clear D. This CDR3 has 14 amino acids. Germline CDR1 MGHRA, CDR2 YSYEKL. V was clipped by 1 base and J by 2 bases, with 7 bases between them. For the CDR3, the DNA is TGCGCCAGCAGCCAAGCTATAATCACAGATACGCAGTATTTT. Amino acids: CASSQAIITDTQYF.

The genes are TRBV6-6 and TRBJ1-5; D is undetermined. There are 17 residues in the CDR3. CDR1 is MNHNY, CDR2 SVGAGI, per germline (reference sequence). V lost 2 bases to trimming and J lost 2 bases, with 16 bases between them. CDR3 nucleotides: TGTGCCAGCAGTTACCGGGTGGGGAGTAAGCGCAATCAGCCCCAGCATTTT. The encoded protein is CASSYRVGSKRNQPQHF.

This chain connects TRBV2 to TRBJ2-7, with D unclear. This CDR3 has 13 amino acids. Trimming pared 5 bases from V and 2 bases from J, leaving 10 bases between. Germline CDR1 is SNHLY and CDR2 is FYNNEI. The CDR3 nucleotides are TGTGCCAGCAGTAGAGATTATCCCTACGAGCAGTACTTC. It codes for CASSRDYPYEQYF. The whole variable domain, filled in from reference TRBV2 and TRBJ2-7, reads EPEVTQTPSHQVTQMGQEVILRCVPISNHLYFYWYRQILGQKVEFLVSFYNNEISEKSEIFDDQFSVERPDGSNFTLKIRSTKLEDSAMYFCASSRDYPYEQYFGPGTRLTVT.

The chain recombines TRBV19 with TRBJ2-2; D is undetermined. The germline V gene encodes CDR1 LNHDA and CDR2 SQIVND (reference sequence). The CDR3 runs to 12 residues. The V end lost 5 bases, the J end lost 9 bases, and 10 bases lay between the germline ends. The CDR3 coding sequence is TGTGCCAGTAGTTCCCCCAGTTGGGAGCTGTTTTTT. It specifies CASSSPSWELFF.

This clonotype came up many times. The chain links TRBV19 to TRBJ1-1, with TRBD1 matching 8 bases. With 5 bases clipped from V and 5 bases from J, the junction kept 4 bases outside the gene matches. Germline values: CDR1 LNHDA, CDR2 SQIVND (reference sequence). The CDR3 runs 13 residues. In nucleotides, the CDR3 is TGTGCCAGTAGTGATACAGGGGGAACTGAAGCTTTCTTT. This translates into CASSDTGGTEAFF.

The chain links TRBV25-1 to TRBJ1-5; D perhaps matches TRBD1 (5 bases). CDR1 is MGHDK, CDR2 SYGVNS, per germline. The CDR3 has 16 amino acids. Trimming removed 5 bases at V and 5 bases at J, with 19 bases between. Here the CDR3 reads CASSFSGTGTHQPQHF. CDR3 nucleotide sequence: TGTGCCAGCAGTTTTTCGGGCACCGGGACCCATCAGCCCCAGCATTTT.

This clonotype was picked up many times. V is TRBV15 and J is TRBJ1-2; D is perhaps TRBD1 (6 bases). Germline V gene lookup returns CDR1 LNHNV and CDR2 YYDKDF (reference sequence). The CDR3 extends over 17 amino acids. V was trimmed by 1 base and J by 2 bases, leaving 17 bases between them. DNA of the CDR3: TGTGCCACCAGCAGAGTGGGGGGGAGCAGGGGCAACTATGGCTACACCTTC. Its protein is CATSRVGGSRGNYGYTF.

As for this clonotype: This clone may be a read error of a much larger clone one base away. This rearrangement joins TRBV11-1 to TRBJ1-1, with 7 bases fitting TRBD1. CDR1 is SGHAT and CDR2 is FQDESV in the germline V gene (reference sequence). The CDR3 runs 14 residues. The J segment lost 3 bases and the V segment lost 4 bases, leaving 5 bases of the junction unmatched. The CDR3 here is CASSYRGSHTEAFF. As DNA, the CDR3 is TGTGCCAGCAGCTACAGGGGTAGTCACACTGAAGCTTTCTTT. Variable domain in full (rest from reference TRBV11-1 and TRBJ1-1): EAEVAQSPRYKITEKSQAVAFWCDPISGHATLYWYRQILGQGPELLVQFQDESVVDDSQLPKDRFSAERLKGVDSTLKIQPAELGDSAMYLCASSYRGSHTEAFFGQGTRLTVV.

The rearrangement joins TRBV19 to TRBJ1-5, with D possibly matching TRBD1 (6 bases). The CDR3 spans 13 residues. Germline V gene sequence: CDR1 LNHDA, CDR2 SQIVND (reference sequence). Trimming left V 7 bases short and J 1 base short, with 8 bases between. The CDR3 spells CASTRGSNQPQHF. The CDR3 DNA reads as TGTGCCAGTACCAGGGGAAGCAATCAGCCCCAGCATTTT.

CDR3 nucleotides: TGTGCCAGCAGTTTACAGGGGGCCTACGAGCAGTACTTC. This encodes CASSLQGAYEQYF. The chain combines TRBV7-3 with TRBJ2-7; 8 positions match TRBD1. Germline trimming cut 6 bases from V and 2 bases from J; bases unmatched to any gene: 3. The CDR3 is 13 residues long. From germline, CDR1 is SGHTA and CDR2 FQGTGA. The variable domain in full, with the rest retrieved from reference TRBV7-3 and TRBJ2-7, is GAGVSQTPSNKVTEKGKYVELRCDPISGHTALYWYRQSLGQGPEFLIYFQGTGAADDSGLPNDRFFAVRPEGSVSTLKIQRTERGDSAVYLCASSLQGAYEQYFGPGTRLTVT.

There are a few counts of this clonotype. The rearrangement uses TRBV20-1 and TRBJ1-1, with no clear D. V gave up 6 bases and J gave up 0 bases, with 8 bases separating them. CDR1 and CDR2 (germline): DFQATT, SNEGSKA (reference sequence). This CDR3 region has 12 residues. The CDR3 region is CSAEEMNTEAFF. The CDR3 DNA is TGCAGTGCCGAGGAGATGAACACTGAAGCTTTCTTT.

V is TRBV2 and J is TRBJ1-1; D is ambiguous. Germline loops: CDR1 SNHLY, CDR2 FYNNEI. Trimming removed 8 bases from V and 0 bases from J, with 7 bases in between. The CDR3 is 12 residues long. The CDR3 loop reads CASGRLNTEAFF. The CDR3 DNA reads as TGTGCCAGCGGCCGGTTGAACACTGAAGCTTTCTTT.

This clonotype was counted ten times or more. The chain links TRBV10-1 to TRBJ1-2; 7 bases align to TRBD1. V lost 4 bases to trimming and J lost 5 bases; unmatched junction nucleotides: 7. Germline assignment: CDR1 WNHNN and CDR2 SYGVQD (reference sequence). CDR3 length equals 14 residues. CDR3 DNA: TGCGCCAGCAGTGCGGGGGACAGTTTATATGGCTACACCTTC. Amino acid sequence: CASSAGDSLYGYTF.

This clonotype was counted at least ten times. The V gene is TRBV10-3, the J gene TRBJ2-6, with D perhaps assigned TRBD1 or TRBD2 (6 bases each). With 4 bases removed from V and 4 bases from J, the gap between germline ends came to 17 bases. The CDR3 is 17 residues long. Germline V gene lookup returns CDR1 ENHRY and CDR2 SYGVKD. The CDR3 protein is CAISVGGPFSGANVLTF. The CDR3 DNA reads TGTGCCATCAGTGTAGGGGGGCCCTTCTCGGGGGCCAACGTCCTGACTTTC.

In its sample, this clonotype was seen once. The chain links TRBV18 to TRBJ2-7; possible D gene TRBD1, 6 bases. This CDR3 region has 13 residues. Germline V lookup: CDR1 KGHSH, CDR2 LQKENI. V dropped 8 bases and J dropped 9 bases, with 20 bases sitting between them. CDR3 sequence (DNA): TGTGCCAGCAGCCATCCGAAGACAGGCGTGCAGTACTTC. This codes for CASSHPKTGVQYF.

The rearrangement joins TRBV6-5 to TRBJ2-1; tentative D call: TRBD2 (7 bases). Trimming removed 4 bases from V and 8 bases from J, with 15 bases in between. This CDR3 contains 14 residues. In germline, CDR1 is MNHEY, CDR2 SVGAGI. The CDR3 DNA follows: TGTGCCAGCAGTTCTCCCACAGGGAGGGATGAGCAGTTCTTC. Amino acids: CASSSPTGRDEQFF.

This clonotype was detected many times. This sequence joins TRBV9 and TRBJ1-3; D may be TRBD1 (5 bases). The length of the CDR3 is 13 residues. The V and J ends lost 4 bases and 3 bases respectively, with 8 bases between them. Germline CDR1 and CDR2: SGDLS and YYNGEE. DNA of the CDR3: TGTGCCAGCAGCCCCCAGGGTGGAAACACCATATATTTT. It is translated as CASSPQGGNTIYF.

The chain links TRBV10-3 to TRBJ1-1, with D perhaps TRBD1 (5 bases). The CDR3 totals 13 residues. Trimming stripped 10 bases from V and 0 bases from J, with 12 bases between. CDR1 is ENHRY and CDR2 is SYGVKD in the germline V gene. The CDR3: CATSGIMNTEAFF. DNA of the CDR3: TGTGCCACGTCAGGGATAATGAACACTGAAGCTTTCTTT.

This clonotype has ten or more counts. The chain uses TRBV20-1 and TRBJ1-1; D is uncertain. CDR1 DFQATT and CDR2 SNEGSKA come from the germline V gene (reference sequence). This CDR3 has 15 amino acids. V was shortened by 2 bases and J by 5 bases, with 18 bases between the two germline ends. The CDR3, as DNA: TGCAGTGCTAGATCCCAAGTTTGGGCGGCAACTGAAGCTTTCTTT. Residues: CSARSQVWAATEAFF.

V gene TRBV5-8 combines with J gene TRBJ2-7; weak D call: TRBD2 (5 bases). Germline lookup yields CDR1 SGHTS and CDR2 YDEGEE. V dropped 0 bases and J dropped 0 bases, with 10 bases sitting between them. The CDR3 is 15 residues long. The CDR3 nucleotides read TGTGCCAGCAGCTTGGAGGTAGGGAGCTCCTACGAGCAGTACTTC. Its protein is CASSLEVGSSYEQYF.